These T cell receptor beta chains were read from a single sample in a study of T cells in Graves' hyperthyroidism and ophthalmopathy. One entry per CDR3 protein, called by TCRdb with MiXCR from the multiplex PCR reads. This sample has 550,000 to 700,000 distinct CDR3 sequences; around 45% occur once, and the top ten carry 15% to 20%. The sample consisted of peripheral blood or thyroid tissue (not recorded which). All receptors come from an adult woman with Graves' disease, either hyperthyroidism or ophthalmopathy (not recorded which). Both conserved end residues are part of each CDR3. A D gene is named only where the DNA matches it firmly. Expanded clones are given a class, and other clones once, few, many or no size at all.

d_call	v_call	clone_size	j_call	cdr3_aa	cdr3_nt
-	TRBV5-1	-	TRBJ1-5	CASSLWAGEDQPQHF	TGCGCCAGCAGCTTGTGGGCAGGGGAGGATCAGCCCCAGCATTTT
-	TRBV7-2	few	TRBJ1-4	CASSLVQGELFF	TGTGCCAGCAGCTTAGTCCAGGGTGAACTGTTTTTT
-	TRBV7-9	-	TRBJ1-2	CASTPAAERTYGYTF	TGTGCCAGCACCCCCGCGGCGGAGAGAACCTATGGCTACACCTTC
-	TRBV6-5	many	TRBJ2-2	CASSGGRTGELFF	TGTGCCAGCAGTGGGGGAAGAACCGGGGAGCTGTTTTTT
-	TRBV28	once	TRBJ2-7	CASSLQGISYEQCF	TGTGCCAGCAGTTTACAAGGGATCTCCTACGAGCAGTGCTTC
TRBD2	TRBV27	many	TRBJ2-7	CASSTSGSYEQYF	TGTGCCAGCAGCACTAGCGGATCCTACGAGCAGTACTTC
-	TRBV3-1	many	TRBJ1-3	CASSLRDRAGNTIYF	TGTGCCAGCAGCCTCCGTGACAGAGCTGGAAACACCATATATTTT
-	TRBV9	-	TRBJ1-1	CASSPPRRTVNTEAFF	TGTGCCAGCAGCCCACCTCGACGGACGGTCAACACTGAAGCTTTCTTT
-	TRBV24-1	-	TRBJ2-6	CATATRGAGANVLTF	TGTGCCACCGCTACCCGAGGGGCTGGGGCCAACGTCCTGACTTTC
-	TRBV9	many	TRBJ1-1	CASSAARAGSSTEAFF	TGTGCCAGCAGCGCAGCTCGGGCGGGTTCGAGCACTGAAGCTTTCTTT
-	TRBV2	-	TRBJ2-5	CASTPTVETQYF	TGTGCCAGCACCCCGACGGTTGAGACCCAGTACTTC
TRBD1	TRBV7-9	few	TRBJ2-7	CASRPPLRTGTYEQYF	TGTGCCAGCAGACCGCCGCTAAGGACAGGGACCTACGAGCAGTACTTC
-	TRBV2	-	TRBJ1-2	CASSEAVLQGNYGYTF	TGTGCCAGCAGTGAAGCGGTCCTCCAGGGAAACTATGGCTACACCTTC
-	TRBV7-9	many	TRBJ2-7	CASSPSSSYEQYF	TGTGCCAGCAGCCCCTCCAGCTCCTACGAGCAGTACTTC
TRBD2	TRBV20-1	few	TRBJ2-1	CSASREAGAREQFF	TGCAGTGCATCCAGGGAGGCGGGAGCCAGGGAGCAGTTCTTC
TRBD1	TRBV11-2	-	TRBJ2-2	CASSSTGVGELFF	TGTGCCAGCAGCTCTACAGGGGTGGGGGAGCTGTTTTTT
-	TRBV5-1	many	TRBJ2-7	CASSLGTDEQYF	TGCGCCAGCAGCTTGGGGACGGACGAGCAGTACTTC